The 16 T cell receptor beta chains below come from one sample, sequenced in a study of T cell repertoires in cytomegalovirus infection. Via MiXCR, TCRdb re-called the reads, giving one row per CDR3 protein. The top ten hold about 39% of the sample, which has a few hundred thousand distinct CDR3 sequences, more than 40% seen once. These TCRs' antigens remain unknown. The sequences come from cultured PBMCs, collected from culture after CMV antigen stimulation. The receptors derive from a human donor in good health (CMV status not recorded). Some clones in this sample may be carry-over from other donors' samples.

This rearrangement joins TRBV11-2 to TRBJ1-6, with D unclear. This CDR3 has 13 residues. The germline V and J ends were trimmed by 0 bases and 14 bases, with 11 bases remaining between them. Germline CDR1 and CDR2: SGHAT and FQNNGV. The CDR3 DNA reads as TGTGCCAGCAGCTTAGAGCGCTATCTCGCCCTCCACTTT. Residues: CASSLERYLALHF.

The CDR3 region is CASSPLGRANYGYTF. The CDR3 region has the DNA TGTGCCAGCAGTCCACTTGGGAGGGCTAACTATGGCTACACCTTC. This chain uses TRBV28 with TRBJ1-2; unclear D gene. V shed 5 bases and J shed 0 bases, with 13 bases lying between them. The CDR3 extends over 15 amino acids. Germline values: CDR1 MDHEN, CDR2 SYDVKM.

In this sample, this clonotype turned up once. The genes are TRBV28 and TRBJ2-1, with TRBD1 matching over 12 bases. The CDR3 runs 16 residues. Germline trimming cut 5 bases from V and 9 bases from J; bases unmatched to any gene: 11. Germline V gives CDR1 MDHEN, CDR2 SYDVKM. The CDR3 sequence is CASSPPGTGGLAEQFF. Written as DNA, the CDR3 is TGTGCCAGCAGTCCCCCCGGGACAGGGGGCCTAGCTGAGCAGTTCTTC.

The CDR3 reads CSARGTGGLGEQFF. CDR3 sequence (DNA): TGCAGTGCAAGGGGGACAGGGGGGCTCGGTGAGCAGTTCTTC. The chain links TRBV20-1 to TRBJ2-1; 11 nucleotides line up with TRBD1. Germline CDR1 reads DFQATT; CDR2 reads SNEGSKA (reference sequence). The CDR3 has 14 residues. J gave up 9 bases and V 6 bases, and 10 bases lay outside the gene matches.

The chain uses TRBV7-9 and TRBJ2-3; D is unclear. This CDR3 is 15 amino acids long. Trimming pared 2 bases from V and 4 bases from J, leaving 13 bases between. The V gene's germline CDR1 is SEHNR and CDR2 FQNEAQ (reference sequence). The CDR3 coding sequence is TGTGCCAGCAGCTTATTCGGTAGTGGGCCAGATACGCAGTATTTT. It translates to CASSLFGSGPDTQYF. The full variable domain, in which reference TRBV7-9 and TRBJ2-3 provide the parts outside the CDR3, is DTGVSQNPRHKITKRGQNVTFRCDPISEHNRLYWYRQTLGQGPEFLTYFQNEAQLEKSRLLSDRFSAERPKGSFSTLEIQRTEQGDSAMYLCASSLFGSGPDTQYFGPGTRLTVL.

The chain couples TRBV27 to TRBJ2-1; D is perhaps TRBD2 (6 bases). Germline loops: CDR1 MNHEY, CDR2 SMNVEV (reference sequence). The CDR3 is 15 amino acids. Trimming left V 3 bases short and J 8 bases short, with 17 bases between. CDR3 DNA: TGTGCCAGCAGTTTGTGGTTGACCGGGGGTCATGAGCAGTTCTTC. Translated: CASSLWLTGGHEQFF.

The rearrangement links TRBV11-2 to TRBJ2-4, with no clear D. Germline V gene sequence: CDR1 SGHAT, CDR2 FQNNGV. The CDR3 runs 15 residues. V lost 6 bases to trimming and J lost 0 bases, with 12 bases between them. In DNA, the CDR3 is TGTGCCAGCAGATCTTTACTACTAGCCAAAAACATTCAGTACTTC. The encoded protein is CASRSLLLAKNIQYF.

In its sample, this clonotype was seen a few times. The chain carries TRBV6-1 and TRBJ1-4; D remains unclear. The CDR3 is 17 residues long. The germline V gene has CDR1 MNHNS and CDR2 SASEGT. V was clipped by 2 bases and J by 0 bases, with 13 bases between them. In DNA form, the CDR3 reads TGTGCCAGCAGTGAAACCCCCTTCGGGACAACTAATGAAAAACTGTTTTTT. The encoded protein is CASSETPFGTTNEKLFF.

The chain couples TRBV4-1 to TRBJ2-1; TRBD2 agrees at 11 bases. J gave up 3 bases and V 1 base, and 8 bases lay outside the gene matches. CDR1 and CDR2 (germline): MGHRA, YSYEKL. This CDR3 region has 18 residues. The CDR3 DNA sequence: TGCGCCAGCAGCCAAGCCGGTCGACTAGCGGGGATCTACAATGAGCAGTTCTTC. It specifies CASSQAGRLAGIYNEQFF.

This clonotype has just a few counts. The chain links TRBV12-5 to TRBJ2-1; tentatively, D is TRBD2 (6 bases). V gave up 6 bases and J gave up 9 bases, with 12 bases separating them. The germline gives CDR1 LGHNT, CDR2 FRNRAP. This CDR3 spans 12 amino acids. The CDR3 DNA reads TGTGCTAGTGGCTGGGACTTCAGTGAGCAGTTCTTC. Protein product: CASGWDFSEQFF.

This clonotype was detected only a few times. This chain joins TRBV25-1 and TRBJ1-5; the D gene is possibly TRBD1 (6 bases). The germline V and J ends were trimmed by 4 bases and 5 bases, with 21 bases remaining between them. The CDR3 runs to 17 residues. Germline V gene sequence: CDR1 MGHDK, CDR2 SYGVNS. As DNA, the CDR3 is TGTGCCAGCAGTGGAGGCGGGGGCAGTCTGGGGCATCAGCCCCAGCATTTT. Protein product: CASSGGGGSLGHQPQHF.

This clonotype turned up a few times. This chain links TRBV7-9 with TRBJ2-7; 9 bases match TRBD2. This CDR3 comprises 15 residues. CDR1 SEHNR and CDR2 FQNEAQ come from the germline V gene (reference sequence). Trimming took 5 bases from V and 5 from J; bases not matched to a gene: 10. The CDR3 DNA is TGTGCCAGCAGCCGCTTGAGACTAGCGGTAGACGAGCAGTACTTC. Protein product: CASSRLRLAVDEQYF.

This clonotype was counted a few times. The genes are TRBV20-1 and TRBJ2-1; 7 bases fit TRBD1. This CDR3 region has 10 residues. Trimming at V came to 6 bases and at J to 10 bases, leaving 3 bases not matched to a gene. The germline CDR1 and CDR2 sequences are DFQATT and SNEGSKA (reference sequence). Here the CDR3 reads CSATTGEQFF. The DNA of the CDR3 is TGCAGTGCCACGACAGGGGAGCAGTTCTTC.

There are many counts of this clonotype. This chain connects TRBV7-2 to TRBJ2-3, with unresolved D. Trimming pared 0 bases from V and 3 bases from J, leaving 7 bases between. CDR1 and CDR2 from the germline V gene are SGHTA and FQGNSA. The CDR3 loop spans 14 amino acids. The CDR3, as DNA: TGTGCCAGCAGCTTAGCACGCGCAACAGATACGCAGTATTTT. This translates into CASSLARATDTQYF.

The J gene is TRBJ1-2, the V gene TRBV6-5; D remains ambiguous. This CDR3 is built from 12 residues. Per germline, CDR1 MNHEY and CDR2 SVGAGI. Trimming took off 9 bases at V and 8 bases at J, with 16 bases between the two ends. CDR3: CASGSGFGGYTF. The CDR3 region has the DNA TGTGCCAGTGGGAGTGGATTTGGGGGCTACACCTTC.

The chain has TRBV7-9 and TRBJ2-2; D is perhaps TRBD1 (5 bases). The CDR3 is 15 amino acids. The V end lost 4 bases, the J end lost 0 bases, and 9 bases lay between the germline ends. Germline CDR1 SEHNR, CDR2 FQNEAQ (reference sequence). CDR3 in amino acids: CASSSRQTNTGELFF. The CDR3 nucleotides read TGTGCCAGCAGCTCTCGACAGACGAACACCGGGGAGCTGTTTTTT.